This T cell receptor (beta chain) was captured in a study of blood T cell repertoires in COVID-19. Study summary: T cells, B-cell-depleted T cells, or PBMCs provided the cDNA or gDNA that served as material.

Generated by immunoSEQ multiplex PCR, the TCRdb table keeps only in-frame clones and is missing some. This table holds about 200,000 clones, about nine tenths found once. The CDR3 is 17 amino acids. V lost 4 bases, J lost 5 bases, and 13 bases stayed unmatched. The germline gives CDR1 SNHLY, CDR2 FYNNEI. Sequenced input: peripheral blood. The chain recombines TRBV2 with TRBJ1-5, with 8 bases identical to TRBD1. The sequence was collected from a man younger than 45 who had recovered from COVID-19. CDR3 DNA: TGTGCCAGCAGTGGCGTTGGTTTTCAGGGGGCAGATCAGCCCCAGCATTTT. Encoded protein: CASSGVGFQGADQPQHF.